This T cell receptor beta chain was sequenced during a study of blood T cells in healthy people across ages. For the second PCR, which ran for roughly 7 to 11 cycles, a sample-barcoded 5' primer and a J-beta primer mix were used. Unique molecular identifiers of 12 random nucleotides labeled each cDNA. TCRdb itself ran the 5' RACE reads through MiXCR, one entry per CDR3 protein. The sample comprises about 1,500,000 distinct CDR3 sequences, about 40% of which are singletons, and roughly 7.7% rests with the top ten. V dropped 3 bases and J dropped 5 bases, with 8 bases sitting between them. The CDR3 has 13 residues. CDR1 LGHDT and CDR2 YNNKEL come from the germline V gene (reference sequence). In terms of origin and age, donors were healthy Caucasian individuals from Russia aged roughly 6 to 100. Peripheral blood was drawn, approximately 9.7 milliliters per donor. Per-sample yields of isolated PBMCs were at least 6 million.

The origin of this receptor is a woman between 18 and 30 years old in good health. The V call is TRBV3-1, the J call TRBJ1-3, with D uncertain. The sequenced sample consisted of blood. The CDR3 region has the DNA TGTGCCAGCAGCCAGGGTCGCAGAAACACCATATATTTT. It encodes CASSQGRRNTIYF.